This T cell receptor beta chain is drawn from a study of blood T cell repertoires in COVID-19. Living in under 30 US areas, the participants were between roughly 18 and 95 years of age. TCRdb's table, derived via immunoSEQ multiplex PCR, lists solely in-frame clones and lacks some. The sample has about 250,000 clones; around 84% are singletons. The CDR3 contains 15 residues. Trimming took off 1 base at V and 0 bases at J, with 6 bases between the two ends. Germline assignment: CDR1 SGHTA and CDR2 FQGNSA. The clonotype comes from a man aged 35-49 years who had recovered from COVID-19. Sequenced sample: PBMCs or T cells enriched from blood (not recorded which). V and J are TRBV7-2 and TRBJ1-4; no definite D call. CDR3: CASSLGPATNEKLFF. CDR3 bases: TGTGCCAGCAGCTTAGGTCCGGCAACTAATGAAAAACTGTTTTTT.